This T cell receptor beta chain stems from a study of blood T cell repertoires in COVID-19. This table comes from immunoSEQ multiplex PCR, and its TCRdb copy is limited to in-frame clones, with some not included. There are 250,000 to 400,000 clones in the sample; about 92% occur only once, and approximately 2.5% lies in the top ten. The CDR3 loop spans 16 amino acids. Germline V gene lookup returns CDR1 LGHNA and CDR2 YNFKEQ. The ends lost 1 base at V and 10 bases at J; junction bases unmatched: 11. Donors of Cohort 3 who recovered were those that had two negative PCRs, clearance, or symptom resolution.

The chain couples TRBV4-2 to TRBJ1-4; 8 bases line up with TRBD1. Sequences were obtained from PBMCs or T cells enriched from blood (not recorded which). The TCR comes from a man between 60 and 70 years old who had recovered from COVID-19. Here the CDR3 DNA reads TGTGCCAGCAGCCAAGGTTCGCGGCAGGGGGCTCGAAAACTGTTTTTT. The encoded protein is CASSQGSRQGARKLFF.